The rows below give T cell receptor beta chains drawn from one sample of a study of cytomegalovirus exposure and HLA in healthy donors. TCRdb's copy holds only in-frame clones and misses some; the assay was immunoSEQ multiplex PCR. This repertoire includes about 41,000 clones. The specimen sequenced was PBMCs. These receptor sequences come from a man aged 25-40 years in good health and CMV-seronegative. Both conserved end residues are part of each CDR3. D genes are given only for firm matches.

D gene	V gene	J gene	CDR3 protein	CDR3 DNA
TRBD1	TRBV9	TRBJ1-2	CASSAGDREGYGYTF	TGTGCCAGCAGCGCCGGGGACAGGGAGGGGTATGGCTACACCTTC
.	TRBV6-5	TRBJ1-2	CASSYSTGVWYGYTF	TGTGCCAGCAGTTACTCGACAGGCGTTTGGTATGGCTACACCTTC
TRBD2	TRBV5-1	TRBJ2-3	CASSLLAGGTDTQYF	TGCGCCAGCAGCCTATTAGCGGGAGGCACTGATACGCAGTATTTT
TRBD1	TRBV4-2	TRBJ2-7	CASSHWTGNAYEQYF	TGTGCCAGCAGCCACTGGACAGGCAACGCCTACGAGCAGTACTTC
TRBD1	TRBV5-1	TRBJ2-5	CASRHGTDSEETQYF	TGCGCCAGCAGGCATGGGACAGATTCTGAAGAGACCCAGTACTTC
.	TRBV13	TRBJ1-2	CASSLEIYGYTF	TGTGCCAGCAGCTTGGAGATCTATGGCTACACCTTC
.	TRBV29-1	TRBJ1-2	CSVEVSLAGGYTF	TGCAGCGTTGAAGTTTCTCTAGCTGGTGGCTACACCTTC
TRBD1	TRBV2	TRBJ2-7	CASSGRQGAIHEQYF	TGTGCCAGCAGCGGACGACAGGGGGCGATCCACGAGCAGTACTTC
TRBD2	TRBV9	TRBJ2-1	CASSEGTSGFNEQFF	TGTGCCAGCAGCGAGGGGACTAGCGGGTTCAATGAGCAGTTCTTC
TRBD1	TRBV6-1	TRBJ1-1	CASSGDSYDTEAFF	TGTGCCAGCAGTGGGGACAGTTACGACACTGAAGCTTTCTTT